One TCR beta chain is described in this entry. These data are taken from a study of blood T cell repertoires in COVID-19. Study processing details: Reference gene primer amplification gave nucleated cell count estimates. Produced via immunoSEQ multiplex PCR; TCRdb's table is partial and in-frame only. V and J calls and clone size are given by that table; D and trimming were obtained from the DNA. Of some 300,000 clones in the sample, 88% were seen once. The sequence was obtained from a woman aged 55-70 years in a cohort exposed to, infected with or recovered from COVID-19 (not recorded which). Sequenced material: PBMCs or T cells enriched from blood (not recorded which).

The CDR3 spells CASSVEAGPAYEQYF. The CDR3 DNA follows: TGTGCCAGCAGCGTAGAGGCGGGACCCGCCTACGAGCAGTACTTC. This chain joins TRBV9 and TRBJ2-7, with a weak D call TRBD2 (6 bases). The V end was cut by 0 bases, the J end by 2 bases, with 12 bases between. Germline loops: CDR1 SGDLS, CDR2 YYNGEE. The CDR3 consists of 15 residues.